One sample yielded the 29 T cell receptor beta chains listed below, sequenced in a study of identical twins. MiXCR was run by TCRdb on the 5' RACE reads, yielding one entry per CDR3 protein. Of 690,000 or so distinct CDR3 sequences in the sample, over 8.5% were seen once. The same sample was also studied in work on yellow fever vaccine responses in identical twins.

The sample was PBMCs. Receptor source: a woman aged 18 to 35 in good health.

J is TRBJ1-2 and V is TRBV4-1; a weak D match, TRBD1 (6 bases). Trimming removed 1 base from V and 6 bases from J, with 15 bases in between. The CDR3 is made up of 15 amino acids. Germline CDR1 is MGHRA and CDR2 is YSYEKL. The CDR3 DNA follows: TGCGCCAGCAGCCAAGGACTCACAGGGAGAGATGGCTACACCTTC. This translates into CASSQGLTGRDGYTF.

J is TRBJ2-7 and V is TRBV5-1; a possible D gene is TRBD1 (6 bases). The V end was cut by 9 bases, the J end by 1 base, with 23 bases between. The V gene's germline CDR1 is SGHRS and CDR2 YFSETQ. CDR3 length: 16 residues. The CDR3 is CAIASGLRQESYEQYF. CDR3 coding DNA: TGCGCCATCGCTTCCGGTTTACGACAGGAATCCTACGAGCAGTACTTC.

The sample holds a few counts of this clonotype. V gene TRBV7-9 combines with J gene TRBJ2-3; 12 bases are shared with TRBD1. The CDR3 length is 17 residues. After removal of 5 bases from V and 4 bases from J, the junction contained 10 bases not matched to a gene. CDR1 and CDR2 from the germline V gene are SEHNR and FQNEAQ (reference sequence). CDR3 coding DNA: TGTGCCAGCAGCAACCGGGACAGGGGGCTAGGCCCAGATACGCAGTATTTT. As protein: CASSNRDRGLGPDTQYF. Together with reference TRBV7-9 and TRBJ2-3, the CDR3 gives the full variable domain: DTGVSQNPRHKITKRGQNVTFRCDPISEHNRLYWYRQTLGQGPEFLTYFQNEAQLEKSRLLSDRFSAERPKGSFSTLEIQRTEQGDSAMYLCASSNRDRGLGPDTQYFGPGTRLTVL.

This clonotype was observed many times. V gene TRBV2 combines with J gene TRBJ2-2; no clear D gene. V shed 8 bases and J shed 1 base, with 8 bases lying between them. Germline V gene data show CDR1 as SNHLY and CDR2 as FYNNEI. The CDR3 runs to 13 residues. In nucleotides, the CDR3 is TGTGCCAGCCCGATACGGAACACCGGGGAGCTGTTTTTT. It codes for CASPIRNTGELFF.

This clonotype was observed a few times. The V call is TRBV2, the J call TRBJ1-1; maybe TRBD1 (6 bases). V gave up 8 bases and J gave up 10 bases, with 14 bases separating them. From germline, CDR1 is SNHLY and CDR2 FYNNEI. The CDR3 contains 11 residues. In DNA, the CDR3 is TGTGCCAGCCAGAGGACAGTGAGAGCTTTCTTT. Translated, it gives CASQRTVRAFF.

The J gene is TRBJ2-7, the V gene TRBV27; the D gene is possibly TRBD2 (5 bases). From germline, CDR1 is MNHEY and CDR2 SMNVEV (reference sequence). V was cut by 0 bases and J by 7 bases, with 22 bases left in between. The CDR3 covers 17 residues. The CDR3 loop is CASSLSSWLALSEEQYF. The CDR3, as DNA: TGTGCCAGCAGTTTATCTTCTTGGCTAGCTCTTTCTGAGGAGCAGTACTTC.

This clonotype was seen ten or more times. The chain has TRBV5-1 and TRBJ2-1, with D uncertain. The V end was cut by 3 bases, the J end by 6 bases, with 10 bases between. This CDR3 region has 13 residues. Germline V gene sequence: CDR1 SGHRS, CDR2 YFSETQ. This chain's CDR3 is CASSSGNGNEQFF. CDR3 nucleotides: TGCGCCAGCAGCTCTGGAAATGGCAATGAGCAGTTCTTC.

V usage is TRBV20-1 and J usage is TRBJ2-4, with 11 bases matching TRBD2. V gave up 0 bases and J gave up 0 bases; unmatched junction bases: 1. Germline V gives CDR1 DFQATT, CDR2 SNEGSKA (reference sequence). The CDR3 extends over 16 amino acids. The CDR3 is CSARDLAGGAKNIQYF. For the CDR3, the DNA is TGCAGTGCTAGAGATCTAGCGGGGGGAGCCAAAAACATTCAGTACTTC.

This clonotype has ten or more counts. In nucleotides, the CDR3 is TGCAGCGTTTTACTGGGATCCTACGAGCAGTACTTC. It encodes CSVLLGSYEQYF. The genes are TRBV29-1 and TRBJ2-7; D is unresolved. V lost 5 bases and J 1 base, leaving 9 bases between the germline ends. CDR3 length: 12 residues. The V gene's germline CDR1 is SQVTM and CDR2 ANQGSEA.

The chain uses TRBV4-1 and TRBJ1-2; D gene ambiguous. CDR3 length equals 16 residues. Germline CDR1 and CDR2: MGHRA and YSYEKL. Trimming shortened V by 0 bases and J by 4 bases, and 15 bases separated the two germline ends. DNA of the CDR3: TGCGCCAGCAGCCAAGAGGACGGTGATATCCTCTATGGCTACACCTTC. This codes for CASSQEDGDILYGYTF.

This clonotype was counted only a few times. CDR3 sequence: CSARDRKVRGLLYNEQFF. The CDR3 bases are TGCAGTGCTAGAGATCGAAAAGTGAGGGGACTACTTTACAATGAGCAGTTCTTC. This chain links TRBV20-1 with TRBJ2-1; 7 nucleotides match TRBD2. This CDR3 has 18 residues. With V trimmed by 0 bases and J by 4 bases, 15 bases remained unmatched. Germline lookup yields CDR1 DFQATT and CDR2 SNEGSKA (reference sequence).

J is TRBJ1-3 and V is TRBV5-1; a weak D match, TRBD1 (5 bases). The CDR3 consists of 15 residues. The germline V gene has CDR1 SGHRS and CDR2 YFSETQ. The V end was cut by 0 bases, the J end by 5 bases, with 12 bases between. The CDR3 DNA follows: TGCGCCAGCAGCTTGGCTGGCGGGACGCGAAACACCATATATTTT. Translating it yields CASSLAGGTRNTIYF. Filled out from reference TRBV5-1 and TRBJ1-3, the complete variable domain reads KAGVTQTPRYLIKTRGQQVTLSCSPISGHRSVSWYQQTPGQGLQFLFEYFSETQRNKGNFPGRFSGRQFSNSRSEMNVSTLELGDSALYLCASSLAGGTRNTIYFGEGSWLTVV.

In its sample, this clonotype was seen a few times. The V gene is TRBV11-3, the J gene TRBJ2-1; tentative D call: TRBD1 (6 bases). Trimming left V 5 bases short and J 12 bases short, with 14 bases between. The V gene's germline CDR1 is SGHNT and CDR2 YENEEA. This CDR3 spans 12 amino acids. DNA for the CDR3: TGTGCCAGCAGCGTAGGACAGACTTTGCAGTTCTTC. Protein: CASSVGQTLQFF.

This chain joins TRBV7-2 and TRBJ2-7, with TRBD2 matching 10 bases. Losses at the gene ends were 6 bases for V and 1 base for J; bases not matched to a gene: 9. The CDR3 sequence is 16 residues long. The germline gives CDR1 SGHTA, CDR2 FQGNSA. For the CDR3, the DNA is TGTGCCAGCAGTCAAGAGCGGGGGGGCTGGTCCTACGAGCAGTACTTC. Its protein product is CASSQERGGWSYEQYF.

V is TRBV5-1 and J is TRBJ1-2, with 12 bases matching TRBD1. The germline V gene has CDR1 SGHRS and CDR2 YFSETQ. V trimming: 3 bases; J trimming: 7 bases; junction bases outside the gene matches: 10. This CDR3 has 16 amino acids. DNA for the CDR3: TGCGCCAGCAGCTGGACCTCCGGGACAGGGGGCTCTGGCTACACCTTC. This gives the protein CASSWTSGTGGSGYTF.

This chain connects TRBV29-1 to TRBJ2-1; D is uncertain. V shed 2 bases and J shed 0 bases, with 8 bases lying between them. CDR1 is SQVTM, CDR2 ANQGSEA, per germline. This CDR3 is built from 14 residues. This chain's CDR3 is CSVEPTNSYNEQFF. In DNA, the CDR3 is TGCAGCGTTGAACCTACGAACTCCTACAATGAGCAGTTCTTC.

The chain links TRBV7-2 to TRBJ2-3; 8 nucleotides agree with TRBD2. This CDR3 region has 15 residues. V trimming: 2 bases; J trimming: 3 bases; junction bases outside the gene matches: 4. Germline assignment: CDR1 SGHTA and CDR2 FQGNSA. The CDR3 DNA reads as TGTGCCAGCAGCTTAAGCGGGAGTGGGACAGATACGCAGTATTTT. Amino acids: CASSLSGSGTDTQYF.

The chain couples TRBV6-5 to TRBJ2-7; the match to TRBD1 covers 8 bases. This CDR3 is 15 amino acids long. The germline V gene encodes CDR1 MNHEY and CDR2 SVGAGI. After removal of 4 bases from V and 3 bases from J, the junction contained 8 bases not matched to a gene. The chain's CDR3 is CASSSTGTGFYEQYF. The CDR3 DNA reads TGTGCCAGCAGTTCCACCGGGACAGGCTTCTACGAGCAGTACTTC.

The table lists this clonotype with a few counts. The chain links TRBV28 to TRBJ2-3, with TRBD2 matching over 10 bases. The CDR3 runs 19 residues. The V segment lost 2 bases and the J segment 3 bases; nucleotides outside the gene matches: 14. Germline V gene lookup returns CDR1 MDHEN and CDR2 SYDVKM. The CDR3 loop is CASSLVEPNGLAETDTQYF. CDR3 sequence (DNA): TGTGCCAGCAGTTTAGTTGAACCTAACGGACTAGCGGAAACAGATACGCAGTATTTT. Full variable domain (remainder filled in from reference TRBV28 and TRBJ2-3): DVKVTQSSRYLVKRTGEKVFLECVQDMDHENMFWYRQDPGLGLRLIYFSYDVKMKEKGDIPEGYSVSREKKERFSLILESASTNQTSMYLCASSLVEPNGLAETDTQYFGPGTRLTVL.

This rearrangement joins TRBV10-3 to TRBJ2-2; 9 nucleotides match TRBD1. Germline CDR1 and CDR2: ENHRY and SYGVKD. V trimming: 8 bases; J trimming: 8 bases; junction bases outside the gene matches: 6. This CDR3 is built from 13 residues. As DNA, the CDR3 is TGTGCCATCCGGGACAGGGCGAGAGGGGAGCTGTTTTTT. Its translation: CAIRDRARGELFF.

This clonotype was seen repeatedly, ten times or more. The rearrangement joins TRBV12-3 or TRBV12-4 to TRBJ1-2; D uncertain. The CDR3 is 15 residues long. V gave up 5 bases and J gave up 0 bases, with 13 bases separating them. The CDR3 DNA follows: TGTGCCAGCAGTCTCAGACAAGAAGCTAACTATGGCTACACCTTC. Its translation is CASSLRQEANYGYTF.

In this sample, this clonotype turned up many times. The chain employs TRBV2 and TRBJ2-7; D not certain. The V and J ends lost 8 bases and 2 bases respectively, with 10 bases between them. The length of the CDR3 is 12 residues. CDR1 is SNHLY, CDR2 FYNNEI, per germline. The CDR3 loop is CASYDGTYEQYF. In DNA form, the CDR3 reads TGTGCCAGCTACGATGGAACCTACGAGCAGTACTTC.

The chain carries TRBV6-4 and TRBJ2-3; the D is unclear. The CDR3 contains 13 residues. V gave up 2 bases and J gave up 7 bases, with 10 bases separating them. Germline assignment: CDR1 MRHNA and CDR2 SNTAGT. CDR3: CASSDTTGYTQYF. The CDR3 DNA reads TGTGCCAGCAGTGACACGACTGGCTATACGCAGTATTTT.

This clonotype appeared many times. This rearrangement joins TRBV6-1 to TRBJ2-6; D unclear. CDR1 MNHNS and CDR2 SASEGT come from the germline V gene. This CDR3 contains 14 residues. Trimming pared 7 bases from V and 1 base from J, leaving 8 bases between. CDR3 protein: CASTTTSGANVLTF. The CDR3, as DNA: TGTGCCAGCACAACAACGTCTGGGGCCAACGTCCTGACTTTC.

This clonotype was seen repeatedly, ten times or more. The CDR3 nucleotides read TGCGCCAGCAGCCATAGGCCCGACACCGGGGAGCTGTTTTTT. Encoded protein: CASSHRPDTGELFF. This chain connects TRBV4-3 to TRBJ2-2; D not certain. V was cut by 3 bases and J by 3 bases, with 8 bases left in between. Germline V gene lookup returns CDR1 LGHNA and CDR2 YSLEER. The CDR3 totals 14 residues.

This clonotype was recorded at least ten times. The V and J genes are TRBV28 and TRBJ2-1; D perhaps matches TRBD1 (7 bases). V was clipped by 6 bases and J by 2 bases, with 14 bases between them. The germline V gene encodes CDR1 MDHEN and CDR2 SYDVKM. The CDR3 extends over 15 amino acids. The CDR3 sequence is CASRAGQGAYNEQFF. CDR3 nucleotides: TGTGCCAGCAGAGCGGGCCAGGGGGCCTACAATGAGCAGTTCTTC.

With regard to this clonotype: At one boundary the junction diverges from the germline segment, which might be a read error. V is TRBV5-1 and J is TRBJ2-1; D uncertain. The CDR3 has 15 amino acids. The germline gives CDR1 SGHRS, CDR2 YFSETQ. The CDR3 sequence: CASSQSRTSYDEQFF. The CDR3 nucleotides read TGCGCCAGCAGCCAGAGTAGAACATCCTACGATGAGCAGTTCTTC.

At least ten counts were recorded for this clonotype. This chain joins TRBV29-1 and TRBJ2-5; D possibly uses TRBD1 or TRBD2 (6 bases each). Germline V lookup: CDR1 SQVTM, CDR2 ANQGSEA. The length of the CDR3 is 13 residues. V lost 6 bases, J lost 4 bases, and 15 bases lay in between. The CDR3 reads CSVGGRDRETQYF. The DNA of the CDR3 is TGCAGCGTGGGGGGCAGGGATAGAGAGACCCAGTACTTC. Full variable domain (outside the CDR3, taken from reference TRBV29-1 and TRBJ2-5): SAVISQKPSRDICQRGTSLTIQCQVDSQVTMMFWYRQQPGQSLTLIATANQGSEATYESGFVIDKFPISRPNLTFSTLTVSNMSPEDSSIYLCSVGGRDRETQYFGPGTRLLVL.

This clonotype has a handful of counts. The genes are TRBV7-2 and TRBJ2-7; a weak D match, TRBD1 (6 bases). This CDR3 is built from 13 residues. V lost 2 bases to trimming and J lost 6 bases, with 11 bases between them. The V gene's germline CDR1 is SGHTA and CDR2 FQGNSA. The CDR3 DNA sequence: TGTGCCAGCAGCTTACGACAGGAATCCGAGCAGTACTTC. It encodes CASSLRQESEQYF. Looking up the rest from reference TRBV7-2 and TRBJ2-7 gives the full variable domain: GAGVSQSPSNKVTEKGKDVELRCDPISGHTALYWYRQSLGQGLEFLIYFQGNSAPDKSGLPSDRFSAERTGGSVSTLTIQRTQQEDSAVYLCASSLRQESEQYFGPGTRLTVT.